The next 22 T cell receptor beta chains were all read from a single sample in a study of cytomegalovirus exposure and HLA in healthy donors. This PCR relied on a set of 60 Vbeta primers and 13 Jbeta primers. Generated by immunoSEQ multiplex PCR, the TCRdb table keeps only in-frame clones and is missing some. The data hold 100,000 to 150,000 clones, with roughly four fifths observed a single time. Sequencing was done on a sample of PBMCs. The receptors were gathered from a woman between 35 and 50 years old in good health and CMV-seropositive.

The chain has TRBV18 and TRBJ1-4; 10 bases line up with TRBD1. The CDR3 consists of 19 residues. V shed 5 bases, J shed 0 bases, and the junction held 12 bases outside the gene matches. Germline-derived CDR1 and CDR2 are KGHSH and LQKENI. This CDR3 reads CASSVNGVTGGATNEKLFF. CDR3 DNA: TGTGCCAGCTCAGTTAACGGTGTGACAGGGGGCGCAACTAATGAAAAACTGTTTTTT.

The chain combines TRBV21-1 with TRBJ1-1. TRBV21-1 is labeled a pseudogene. The CDR3 sequence is 17 residues long. The CDR3 sequence: CASSITLGRTLNTEAFF. Written as DNA, the CDR3 is TGTGCCAGCAGCATAACCCTCGGGAGGACCCTGAACACTGAAGCTTTCTTT.

This sequence joins TRBV4-1 and TRBJ1-1; D is possibly TRBD1 (6 bases). Germline V lookup: CDR1 MGHRA, CDR2 YSYEKL. V shed 3 bases and J shed 1 base, with 6 bases lying between them. The CDR3 covers 13 residues. CDR3 residues: CASSQGQNTEAFF. CDR3 nucleotide sequence: TGCGCCAGCAGCCAGGGACAGAACACTGAAGCTTTCTTT.

The chain couples TRBV28 to TRBJ1-2; no definite D call. V lost 6 bases, J lost 2 bases, and 16 bases lay in between. Germline V CDR1 and CDR2: MDHEN, SYDVKM. The CDR3 length is 15 residues. CDR3 sequence reads: CASSLLIDGNYGYTF. CDR3 nucleotides: TGTGCCAGCAGCCTATTAATCGACGGGAACTATGGCTACACCTTC.

The chain has TRBV5-1 and TRBJ1-1; D gene uncertain. CDR1 is SGHRS, CDR2 YFSETQ, per germline. Trimming left V 6 bases short and J 4 bases short, with 13 bases between. CDR3 length equals 13 residues. The CDR3 is CASNQVVGTEAFF. Here the CDR3 DNA reads TGCGCCAGCAATCAGGTGGTGGGCACTGAAGCTTTCTTT.

The chain has TRBV25-1 and TRBJ1-6; maybe TRBD1 (5 bases). The V and J ends lost 0 bases and 7 bases respectively, with 13 bases between them. Germline values: CDR1 MGHDK, CDR2 SYGVNS. The CDR3 loop spans 16 amino acids. CDR3 in DNA: TGTGCCAGCAGTGAATATGGCGGGGCAGGCAATTCACCCCTCCACTTT. This encodes CASSEYGGAGNSPLHF.

The rearrangement uses TRBV25-1 and TRBJ1-5, with unresolved D. Germline values: CDR1 MGHDK, CDR2 SYGVNS. This CDR3 region has 14 residues. V was shortened by 3 bases and J by 2 bases, with 8 bases between the two germline ends. This CDR3 is CASSEGAGNQPQHF. The CDR3, as DNA: TGTGCCAGCAGTGAGGGTGCGGGCAATCAGCCCCAGCATTTT.

Remarks on this clone: At one of its ends the junction is not consistent with the germline gene, which may arise from a read error. This chain uses TRBV7-7 with TRBJ2-1; 8 bases align to TRBD2. The length of the CDR3 is 15 residues. Per germline, CDR1 SSHAT and CDR2 FNYEAQ (reference sequence). In DNA, the CDR3 is TGTGCTAGCAGCTCTCTAGCGGGCCCCTACAATGAGCAGTTCTTC. Translation gives CASSSLAGPYNEQFF. Complete variable domain (other parts from reference TRBV7-7 and TRBJ2-1): GAGVSQSPRYKVTKRGQDVTLRCDPISSHATLYWYQQALGQGPEFLTYFNYEAQPDKSGLPSDRFSAERPEGSISTLTIQRTEQRDSAMYRCASSSLAGPYNEQFFGPGTRLTVL.

Only one count was recorded for this clone. The sample holds other DNA sequences that translate to the same CDR3. This chain connects TRBV29-1 to TRBJ1-1; 7 bases are shared with TRBD1. Trimming took 3 bases from V and 5 from J; bases not matched to a gene: 3. The CDR3 is 12 residues long. Germline V gives CDR1 SQVTM, CDR2 ANQGSEA. The CDR3 loop is CSVDRGRTEAFF. CDR3 nucleotide sequence: TGCAGCGTTGACAGGGGGAGAACTGAAGCTTTCTTT.

The genes are TRBV7-9 and TRBJ2-1; weak D call: TRBD2 (5 bases). The CDR3 loop spans 13 amino acids. Trimming removed 4 bases from V and 1 base from J, with 5 bases in between. CDR1 and CDR2 from the germline V gene are SEHNR and FQNEAQ (reference sequence). This chain's CDR3 is CASSWESYNEQFF. For the CDR3, the DNA is TGTGCCAGCAGCTGGGAGTCCTACAATGAGCAGTTCTTC.

This clone appeared a few times. The CDR3 sequence is CASSLLRSYEQYF. The CDR3 nucleotides read TGTGCCAGCAGCCTCCTTAGATCGTACGAGCAGTACTTC. This rearrangement joins TRBV11-2 to TRBJ2-7; no definite D call. V dropped 5 bases and J dropped 4 bases, with 12 bases sitting between them. The CDR3 consists of 13 residues. Germline V gene lookup returns CDR1 SGHAT and CDR2 FQNNGV.

This sequence joins TRBV7-9 and TRBJ1-4; D gene ambiguous. Germline lookup yields CDR1 SEHNR and CDR2 FQNEAQ (reference sequence). This CDR3 region has 13 residues. The V end lost 5 bases, the J end lost 7 bases, and 11 bases lay between the germline ends. CDR3 amino acids: CASSPPGSEKLFF. Written as DNA, the CDR3 is TGTGCCAGCAGCCCGCCAGGCAGTGAAAAACTGTTTTTT. The variable domain in full, completed from reference TRBV7-9 and TRBJ1-4, reads DTGVSQNPRHKITKRGQNVTFRCDPISEHNRLYWYRQTLGQGPEFLTYFQNEAQLEKSRLLSDRFSAERPKGSFSTLEIQRTEQGDSAMYLCASSPPGSEKLFFGSGTQLSVL.

The V call is TRBV27, the J call TRBJ2-7, with TRBD1 matching over 7 bases. CDR3 length: 12 residues. Trimming took 10 bases from V and 4 from J; bases not matched to a gene: 7. From germline, CDR1 is MNHEY and CDR2 SMNVEV (reference sequence). CDR3 coding DNA: TGTGCCACCAAGACAGGGAATTACGAGCAGTACTTC. Translation: CATKTGNYEQYF.

The chain carries TRBV19 and TRBJ2-5; D gene ambiguous. This CDR3 spans 14 amino acids. V lost 5 bases to trimming and J lost 3 bases, with 13 bases between them. Germline lookup yields CDR1 LNHDA and CDR2 SQIVND (reference sequence). The CDR3 loop reads CASSLVSSKETQYF. In nucleotides, the CDR3 is TGTGCCAGTAGTCTCGTCTCTAGTAAAGAGACCCAGTACTTC. Full variable domain (outside the CDR3, taken from reference TRBV19 and TRBJ2-5): DGGITQSPKYLFRKEGQNVTLSCEQNLNHDAMYWYRQDPGQGLRLIYYSQIVNDFQKGDIAEGYSVSREKKESFPLTVTSAQKNPTAFYLCASSLVSSKETQYFGPGTRLLVL.

The chain carries TRBV5-1 and TRBJ1-4; TRBD1 agrees at 9 bases. V was pared by 0 bases and J by 8 bases, with 5 bases of the junction left unmatched. Germline V gives CDR1 SGHRS, CDR2 YFSETQ. CDR3 length: 15 amino acids. CDR3 sequence (DNA): TGCGCCAGCAGCTTGGGGGACAGGGAGGGAGAAAAACTGTTTTTT. This codes for CASSLGDREGEKLFF. Supplemented by reference TRBV5-1 and TRBJ1-4, the full variable domain reads KAGVTQTPRYLIKTRGQQVTLSCSPISGHRSVSWYQQTPGQGLQFLFEYFSETQRNKGNFPGRFSGRQFSNSRSEMNVSTLELGDSALYLCASSLGDREGEKLFFGSGTQLSVL.

This clone has a single count. This sequence joins TRBV15 and TRBJ2-7; no clear D. Trimming pared 2 bases from V and 7 bases from J, leaving 12 bases between. The germline V gene has CDR1 LNHNV and CDR2 YYDKDF (reference sequence). The CDR3 has 13 amino acids. CDR3 amino acids: CATSRLPTEEQYF. CDR3 DNA: TGTGCCACCAGCAGACTCCCTACCGAGGAGCAGTACTTC.

With regard to this clone: The sample holds other DNA sequences that translate to the same CDR3. The chain joins TRBV2 to TRBJ1-1; D unresolved. Looked up from germline, CDR1 is SNHLY and CDR2 is FYNNEI. The CDR3 has 12 amino acids. Trimming cost V 9 bases and J 1 base, with 9 bases left between them. This CDR3 is CASFSRNTEAFF. For the CDR3, the DNA is TGTGCCAGTTTCTCCAGGAACACTGAAGCTTTCTTT.

The chain joins TRBV28 to TRBJ1-4; TRBD1 matches at 9 bases. In germline, CDR1 is MDHEN, CDR2 SYDVKM. The CDR3 length is 14 residues. V lost 6 bases, J lost 5 bases, and 4 bases stayed unmatched. DNA for the CDR3: TGTGCCAGCAGGTGGGACAGGGAGAATGAAAAACTGTTTTTT. It is translated as CASRWDRENEKLFF.

The CDR3 DNA follows: TGCAGCGTCACCAGGGGTACACGGAACTATGGCTACACCTTC. Translating gives CSVTRGTRNYGYTF. The chain employs TRBV29-1 and TRBJ1-2; possibly TRBD1 for D (6 bases). Trimming cost V 6 bases and J 2 bases, with 16 bases left between them. Looked up from germline, CDR1 is SQVTM and CDR2 is ANQGSEA. CDR3 size: 14 residues.

The CDR3 DNA reads as TGTGCCAGCAGCGTCCTAGCGGGGGCCAATACAGATACGCAGTATTTT. Amino acid sequence: CASSVLAGANTDTQYF. The gene calls are TRBV9 and TRBJ2-3, with 10 bases matching TRBD2. Germline lookup yields CDR1 SGDLS and CDR2 YYNGEE. The ends lost 2 bases at V and 3 bases at J; junction bases unmatched: 6. CDR3 length: 16 amino acids.

CDR3 residues: CASSTRDRGYNEQFF. In DNA form, the CDR3 reads TGTGCCAGCAGCACCCGGGACAGGGGGTACAATGAGCAGTTCTTC. The chain couples TRBV9 to TRBJ2-1; 11 nucleotides line up with TRBD1. V lost 4 bases and J lost 4; bases outside the gene matches: 4. Germline V gives CDR1 SGDLS, CDR2 YYNGEE. The CDR3 runs to 15 residues.

The CDR3 bases are TGTGCCAGCAGTTTAGCGGGGGCCTTCTACGAGCAGTACTTC. Its translation is CASSLAGAFYEQYF. The chain has TRBV27 and TRBJ2-7; a weak D match, TRBD2 (7 bases). Germline values: CDR1 MNHEY, CDR2 SMNVEV (reference sequence). V lost 2 bases, J lost 3 bases, and 11 bases lay in between. There are 14 residues in the CDR3.